A selection of T cell receptor beta chains follows, all from one sample in a study of T cells after yellow fever vaccination. A single record per CDR3 protein comes from TCRdb applying MiXCR to the 5' RACE reads. The sample shows over 250,000 distinct CDR3 sequences, over 3.5% of them seen only once. The specimen was PBMCs, collected 5 days after the yellow fever booster vaccination. The receptors derive from a young man who received the YFV17D yellow fever vaccine. Both conserved end residues are part of each CDR3. D genes are given only for firm matches. The listing skips clone size in some rows; elsewhere it reads once, few, many or a size class.

>TRBJ2-3|TRBV12-3/TRBV12-4|many|.
CASSLDQGGSTDTQYF
TGTGCCAGCAGTTTGGACCAGGGGGGGAGCACAGATACGCAGTATTTT
>TRBJ2-3|TRBV20-1|few|TRBD1
CSAKDRGLGDTQYF
TGCAGTGCTAAAGACAGGGGCCTAGGAGATACGCAGTATTTT
>TRBJ1-2|TRBV7-3|.|.
CATPLEGYTF
TGTGCCACCCCACTTGAGGGCTACACCTTC
>TRBJ1-1|TRBV10-3|.|TRBD1
CAISGQGQGTGTEAFF
TGTGCCATCAGTGGCCAGGGACAGGGGACGGGCACTGAAGCTTTCTTT
>TRBJ2-2|TRBV12-3/TRBV12-4|few|.
CASSPHTDLTGELFF
TGTGCCAGCAGTCCCCATACCGACCTTACCGGGGAGCTGTTTTTT
>TRBJ2-2|TRBV7-2|.|.
CASSLPLAGELFF
TGTGCCAGCAGCTTACCCCTGGCTGGGGAGCTGTTTTTT
>TRBJ2-3|TRBV24-1|few|TRBD2
CATSDGSGGTDTQYF
TGTGCCACCAGTGATGGGAGCGGGGGGACAGATACGCAGTATTTT
>TRBJ2-7|TRBV20-1|.|TRBD1
CSARDPGQAYDEQYF
TGCAGTGCTAGAGATCCGGGACAGGCATACGACGAGCAGTACTTC
>TRBJ2-3|TRBV5-1|many|.
CASMHTDTQYF
TGCGCCAGCATGCACACAGATACGCAGTATTTT
>TRBJ2-1|TRBV7-9|few|TRBD1
CASSEGGYEQFF
TGTGCCAGCAGCGAAGGGGGCTATGAGCAGTTCTTC
>TRBJ1-5|TRBV19|.|.
CASSIIPTVAGQPQHF
TGTGCCAGTAGTATTATCCCCACAGTGGCCGGTCAGCCCCAGCATTTT
>TRBJ2-7|TRBV12-3/TRBV12-4|few|.
CASSWSPTYEQYF
TGTGCCAGCAGCTGGTCCCCAACCTACGAGCAGTACTTC
>TRBJ1-1|TRBV20-1|many|.
CSASWGTDTEAFF
TGCAGTGCTAGCTGGGGGACGGACACTGAAGCTTTCTTT
>TRBJ1-5|TRBV4-2|few|.
CASSQDPYARAYSNQPQHF
TGTGCCAGCAGCCAAGATCCCTATGCCCGGGCCTATAGCAATCAGCCCCAGCATTTT
>TRBJ1-5|TRBV5-6|many|.
CASSRTEPTLGSNQPQHF
TGTGCCAGCAGCCGGACAGAACCTACGTTGGGTAGCAATCAGCCCCAGCATTTT
>TRBJ2-4|TRBV30|few|.
CAWSGPSGLLIAKNIQYF
TGTGCCTGGAGCGGTCCGTCCGGACTCCTGATAGCCAAAAACATTCAGTACTTC
>TRBJ1-1|TRBV6-1|.|.
CASSEYWDTEAFF
TGTGCCAGCAGTGAATATTGGGACACTGAAGCTTTCTTT
>TRBJ1-3|TRBV5-1|few|.
CASSPAKVYGNTIYF
TGCGCCAGCAGCCCGGCAAAGGTGTACGGAAACACCATATATTTT
>TRBJ2-1|TRBV5-1|.|.
CASSLAAPGPEQFF
TGCGCCAGCAGCTTGGCCGCCCCGGGACCTGAGCAGTTCTTC
>TRBJ2-2|TRBV7-8|many|.
CASSPSRRELFF
TGTGCCAGCAGTCCTAGTCGGAGGGAGCTGTTTTTT
>TRBJ2-3|TRBV7-9|few|.
CASSLAQWAGPADTQYF
TGTGCCAGCAGCTTAGCCCAATGGGCGGGGCCCGCTGATACGCAGTATTTT
>TRBJ1-1|TRBV27|.|TRBD1
CASTQGTGNTEAFF
TGTGCCAGCACCCAGGGGACAGGGAACACTGAAGCTTTCTTT
>TRBJ2-3|TRBV5-1|few|.
CASSLEGRFSTDTQYF
TGCGCCAGCAGCTTGGAGGGGCGGTTTAGCACAGATACGCAGTATTTT
>TRBJ2-7|TRBV7-2|.|.
CASSLAHSGSYEQYF
TGTGCCAGCAGCCTAGCCCATTCGGGTTCCTACGAGCAGTACTTC
>TRBJ1-1|TRBV5-1|many|.
CASSLFGENTEAFF
TGCGCCAGCAGCTTGTTTGGGGAGAACACTGAAGCTTTCTTT
>TRBJ2-7|TRBV7-6|many|.
CASSLEGGIEQYF
TGTGCCAGCAGCTTAGAGGGGGGAATCGAGCAGTACTTC
>TRBJ1-1|TRBV28|many|.
CASKGRANTEAFF
TGTGCCAGCAAAGGCAGGGCGAACACTGAAGCTTTCTTT
>TRBJ2-5|TRBV4-1|many|.
CASSQGGGQETQYF
TGCGCCAGCAGCCAAGGTGGGGGACAAGAGACCCAGTACTTC
>TRBJ2-3|TRBV4-1|few|.
CASSQPIRGRGTDTQYF
TGCGCCAGCAGCCAACCCATTAGGGGTCGTGGCACAGATACGCAGTATTTT
>TRBJ1-5|TRBV27|.|.
CASSLRRSGQPQHF
TGTGCCAGCAGTTTACGGCGGTCGGGGCAGCCCCAGCATTTT
>TRBJ1-4|TRBV6-6|.|.
CASTDSGIVHEKLFF
TGTGCCAGCACAGATTCTGGGATCGTTCATGAAAAACTGTTTTTT
>TRBJ2-5|TRBV28|.|TRBD1
CASSPETGLNQETQYF
TGTGCCAGCAGTCCAGAGACAGGGCTTAATCAAGAGACCCAGTACTTC
>TRBJ2-1|TRBV7-9|few|.
CASSPTTRKGIDEQFF
TGTGCCAGCAGCCCTACGACTAGGAAAGGTATTGATGAGCAGTTCTTC
>TRBJ1-5|TRBV7-3|many|.
CASNKDEGNQPQHF
TGTGCCAGCAACAAAGATGAGGGCAATCAGCCCCAGCATTTT
>TRBJ1-6|TRBV7-2|many|.
CASSLGQGKGSYNSPLHF
TGTGCCAGCAGCTTAGGGCAGGGGAAGGGCTCCTATAATTCACCCCTCCACTTT
>TRBJ2-5|TRBV7-8|many|.
CASSLGREWWQETQYF
TGTGCCAGCAGCTTGGGGCGCGAATGGTGGCAAGAGACCCAGTACTTC
>TRBJ1-1|TRBV4-3|few|.
CASSQDFGAGRYGTEAFF
TGCGCCAGCAGCCAAGATTTCGGGGCGGGGCGGTATGGGACTGAAGCTTTCTTT
>TRBJ1-2|TRBV5-6|few|.
CASSLWAGYGYTF
TGTGCCAGCAGCTTGTGGGCAGGTTATGGCTACACCTTC
>TRBJ2-3|TRBV6-2/TRBV6-3|few|.
CASSPPSEADTQYF
TGTGCCAGCAGTCCCCCCTCGGAAGCAGATACGCAGTATTTT
>TRBJ1-1|TRBV20-1|few|.
CSARKRGWYTEAFF
TGCAGTGCTAGAAAAAGGGGGTGGTACACTGAAGCTTTCTTT
>TRBJ2-5|TRBV10-3|many|.
CAISDGGQETQYF
TGTGCCATCAGTGACGGCGGACAAGAGACCCAGTACTTC
>TRBJ1-2|TRBV4-3|many|.
CASSQDRGGRGDYTF
TGCGCCAGCAGCCAAGATAGGGGTGGCAGGGGCGACTACACCTTC
>TRBJ2-2|TRBV20-1|.|TRBD2
CSARTSGTNTGELFF
TGCAGTGCTAGGACTAGCGGTACGAACACCGGGGAGCTGTTTTTT
>TRBJ1-6|TRBV6-5|few|.
CASLPRLRPLHF
TGTGCCAGCTTGCCGCGGTTGAGGCCCCTCCACTTT
>TRBJ2-3|TRBV29-1|few|.
CSVEGWRDTDTQYF
TGCAGCGTTGAAGGGTGGCGGGACACAGATACGCAGTATTTT
>TRBJ2-3|TRBV19|.|.
CASSILGTDTQYF
TGTGCCAGTAGTATTTTGGGCACAGATACGCAGTATTTT
>TRBJ2-1|TRBV11-2|.|TRBD1
CASRRGPRAHEQFF
TGTGCCAGCAGGAGGGGGCCGCGCGCCCATGAGCAGTTCTTC
>TRBJ1-2|TRBV5-1|many|.
CASSAGMGHLYGYTF
TGCGCCAGCAGCGCCGGGATGGGGCACCTCTATGGCTACACCTTC
>TRBJ2-5|TRBV5-6|.|.
CASSLPYREAYQETQYF
TGTGCCAGCAGCTTGCCGTACAGGGAGGCCTACCAAGAGACCCAGTACTTC
>TRBJ2-2|TRBV5-4|few|.
CASSLNLLGSNTGELFF
TGTGCCAGCAGCTTGAATTTGCTGGGCTCGAACACCGGGGAGCTGTTTTTT